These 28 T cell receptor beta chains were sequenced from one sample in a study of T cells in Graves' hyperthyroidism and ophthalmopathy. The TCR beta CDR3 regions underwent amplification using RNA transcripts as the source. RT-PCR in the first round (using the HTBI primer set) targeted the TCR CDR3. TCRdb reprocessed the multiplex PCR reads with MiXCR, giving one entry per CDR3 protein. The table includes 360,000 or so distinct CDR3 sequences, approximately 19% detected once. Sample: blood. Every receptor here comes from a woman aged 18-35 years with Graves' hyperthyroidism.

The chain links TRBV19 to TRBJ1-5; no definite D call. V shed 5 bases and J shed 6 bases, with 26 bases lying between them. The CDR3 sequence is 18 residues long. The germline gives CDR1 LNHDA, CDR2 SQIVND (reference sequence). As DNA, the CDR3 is TGTGCCAGTAGTGTACGTCGTTGGGCAGGTCTAAGGACTCAGCCCCAGCATTTT. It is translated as CASSVRRWAGLRTQPQHF.

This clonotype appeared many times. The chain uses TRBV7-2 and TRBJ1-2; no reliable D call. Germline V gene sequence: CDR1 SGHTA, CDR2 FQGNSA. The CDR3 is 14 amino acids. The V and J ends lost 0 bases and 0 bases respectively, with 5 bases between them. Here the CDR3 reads CASSLAVANYGYTF. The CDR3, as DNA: TGTGCCAGCAGCTTAGCTGTTGCTAACTATGGCTACACCTTC.

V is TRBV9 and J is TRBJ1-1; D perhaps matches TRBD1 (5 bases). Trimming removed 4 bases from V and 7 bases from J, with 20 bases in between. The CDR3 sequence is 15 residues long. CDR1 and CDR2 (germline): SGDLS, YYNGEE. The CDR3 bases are TGTGCCAGCAGCCCCACCATTGAGGTGGGGGGTGAAGCTTTCTTT. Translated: CASSPTIEVGGEAFF.

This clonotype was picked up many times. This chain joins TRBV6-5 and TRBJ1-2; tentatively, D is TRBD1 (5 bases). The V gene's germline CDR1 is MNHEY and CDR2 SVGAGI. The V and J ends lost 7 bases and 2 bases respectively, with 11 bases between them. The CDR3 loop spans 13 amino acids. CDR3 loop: CASTPGGNYGYTF. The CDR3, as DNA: TGTGCCAGCACCCCCGGGGGAAACTATGGCTACACCTTC.

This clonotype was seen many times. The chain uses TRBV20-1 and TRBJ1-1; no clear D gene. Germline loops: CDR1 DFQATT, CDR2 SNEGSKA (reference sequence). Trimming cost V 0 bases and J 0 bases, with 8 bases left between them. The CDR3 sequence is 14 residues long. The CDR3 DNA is TGCAGTGCTAGAGATCTTCTTCTGAACACTGAAGCTTTCTTT. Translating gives CSARDLLLNTEAFF.

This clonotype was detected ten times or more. The CDR3 region is CASSPGSRRNTIYF. As DNA, the CDR3 is TGCGCCAGCAGCCCAGGGTCCCGGAGGAACACCATATATTTT. The chain uses TRBV5-1 and TRBJ1-3; TRBD1 is a possible D gene (5 bases). Germline V gives CDR1 SGHRS, CDR2 YFSETQ. The CDR3 totals 14 residues. The V and J ends lost 4 bases and 7 bases respectively, with 15 bases between them. The full variable domain, its missing parts supplied by reference TRBV5-1 and TRBJ1-3, is KAGVTQTPRYLIKTRGQQVTLSCSPISGHRSVSWYQQTPGQGLQFLFEYFSETQRNKGNFPGRFSGRQFSNSRSEMNVSTLELGDSALYLCASSPGSRRNTIYFGEGSWLTVV.

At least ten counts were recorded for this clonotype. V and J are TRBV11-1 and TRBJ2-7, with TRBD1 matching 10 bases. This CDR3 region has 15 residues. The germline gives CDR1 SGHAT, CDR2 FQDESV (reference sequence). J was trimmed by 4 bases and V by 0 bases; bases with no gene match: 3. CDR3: CASSLAGTGAYEQYF. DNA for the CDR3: TGTGCCAGCAGCTTAGCAGGGACAGGGGCTTACGAGCAGTACTTC.

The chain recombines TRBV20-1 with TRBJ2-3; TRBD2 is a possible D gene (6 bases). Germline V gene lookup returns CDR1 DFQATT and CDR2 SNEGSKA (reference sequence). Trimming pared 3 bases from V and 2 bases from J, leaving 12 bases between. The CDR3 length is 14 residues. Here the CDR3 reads CSARGLGITDTQYF. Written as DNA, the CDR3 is TGCAGTGCTAGGGGACTCGGAATCACAGATACGCAGTATTTT.

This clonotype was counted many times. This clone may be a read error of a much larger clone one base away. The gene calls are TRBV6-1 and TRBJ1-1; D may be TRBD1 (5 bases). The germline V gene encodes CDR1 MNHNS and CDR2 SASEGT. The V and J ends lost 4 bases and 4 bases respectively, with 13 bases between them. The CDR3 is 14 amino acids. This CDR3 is CASSGSGGGTEAFF. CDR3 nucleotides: TGTGCCAGCAGTGGAAGCGGGGGAGGCACTGAAGCTTTCTTT.

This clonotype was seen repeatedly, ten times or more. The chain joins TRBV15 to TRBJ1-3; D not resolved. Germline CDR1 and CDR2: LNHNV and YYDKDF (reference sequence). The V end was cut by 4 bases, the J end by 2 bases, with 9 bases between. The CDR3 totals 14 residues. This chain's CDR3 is CATSIGETGNTIYF. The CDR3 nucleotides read TGTGCCACCAGCATAGGCGAAACTGGAAACACCATATATTTT.

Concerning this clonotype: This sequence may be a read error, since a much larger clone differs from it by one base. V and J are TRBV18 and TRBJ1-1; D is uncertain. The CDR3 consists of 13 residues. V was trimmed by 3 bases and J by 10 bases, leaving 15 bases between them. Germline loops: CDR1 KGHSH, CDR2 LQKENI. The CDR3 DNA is TGTGCCAGCTCACCCCTCCAAGAACTTACAGCTTTCTTT. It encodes CASSPLQELTAFF.

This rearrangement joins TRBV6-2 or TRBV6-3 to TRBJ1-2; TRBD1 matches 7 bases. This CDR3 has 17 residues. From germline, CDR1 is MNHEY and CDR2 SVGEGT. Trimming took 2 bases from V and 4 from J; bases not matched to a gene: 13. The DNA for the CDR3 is TGTGCCAGCAGTTACCTAACAGGGGTCCTCGGGGTCTATGGCTACACCTTC. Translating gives CASSYLTGVLGVYGYTF.

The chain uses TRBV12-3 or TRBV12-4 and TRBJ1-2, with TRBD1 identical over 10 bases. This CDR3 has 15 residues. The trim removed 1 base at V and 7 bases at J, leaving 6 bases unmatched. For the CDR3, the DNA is TGTGCCAGCAGTTTAGAGCCGGGACAGGGGAGTGGCTACACCTTC. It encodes CASSLEPGQGSGYTF.

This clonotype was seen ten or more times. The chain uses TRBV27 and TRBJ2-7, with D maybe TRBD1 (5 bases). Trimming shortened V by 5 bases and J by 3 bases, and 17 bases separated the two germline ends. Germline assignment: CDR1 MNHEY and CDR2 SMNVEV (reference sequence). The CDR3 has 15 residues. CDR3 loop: CASSPPPAGYYEQYF. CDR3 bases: TGTGCCAGCAGTCCTCCGCCCGCAGGGTACTACGAGCAGTACTTC.

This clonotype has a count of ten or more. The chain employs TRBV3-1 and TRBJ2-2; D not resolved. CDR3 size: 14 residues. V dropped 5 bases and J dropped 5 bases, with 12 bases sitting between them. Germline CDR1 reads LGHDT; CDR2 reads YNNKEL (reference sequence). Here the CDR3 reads CASSRTTMTGELFF. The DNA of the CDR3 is TGTGCCAGCAGCAGGACCACAATGACCGGGGAGCTGTTTTTT. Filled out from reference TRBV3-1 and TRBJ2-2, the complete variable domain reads DTAVSQTPKYLVTQMGNDKSIKCEQNLGHDTMYWYKQDSKKFLKIMFSYNNKELIINETVPNRFSPKSPDKAHLNLHINSLELGDSAVYFCASSRTTMTGELFFGEGSRLTVL.

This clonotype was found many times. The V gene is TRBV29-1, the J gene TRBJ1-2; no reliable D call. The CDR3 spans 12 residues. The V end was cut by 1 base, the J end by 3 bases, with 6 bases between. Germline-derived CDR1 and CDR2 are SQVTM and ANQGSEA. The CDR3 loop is CSVEGRDYGYTF. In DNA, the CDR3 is TGCAGCGTTGAAGGACGAGACTATGGCTACACCTTC.

The CDR3 reads CASSPTYRGRSNQPQHF. The CDR3 region has the DNA TGTGCCAGTAGTCCAACCTACAGGGGTCGTAGCAATCAGCCCCAGCATTTT. V usage is TRBV19 and J usage is TRBJ1-5; 7 nucleotides agree with TRBD1. V was pared by 5 bases and J by 0 bases, with 10 bases of the junction left unmatched. There are 17 residues in the CDR3. Looked up from germline, CDR1 is LNHDA and CDR2 is SQIVND (reference sequence). The whole variable domain, filled in from reference TRBV19 and TRBJ1-5, reads DGGITQSPKYLFRKEGQNVTLSCEQNLNHDAMYWYRQDPGQGLRLIYYSQIVNDFQKGDIAEGYSVSREKKESFPLTVTSAQKNPTAFYLCASSPTYRGRSNQPQHFGDGTRLSIL.

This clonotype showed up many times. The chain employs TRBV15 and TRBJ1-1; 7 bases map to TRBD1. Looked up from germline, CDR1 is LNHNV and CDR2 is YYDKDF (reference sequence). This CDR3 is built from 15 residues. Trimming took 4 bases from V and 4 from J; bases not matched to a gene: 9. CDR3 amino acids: CATSITHRGGTEAFF. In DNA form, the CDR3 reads TGTGCCACCAGCATAACCCACAGGGGTGGCACTGAAGCTTTCTTT.

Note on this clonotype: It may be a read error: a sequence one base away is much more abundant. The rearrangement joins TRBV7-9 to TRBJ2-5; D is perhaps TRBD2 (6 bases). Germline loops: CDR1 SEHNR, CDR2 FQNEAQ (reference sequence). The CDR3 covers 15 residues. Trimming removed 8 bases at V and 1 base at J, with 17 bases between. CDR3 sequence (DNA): TGTGCCAGCGGCACCCGCCGGGACTTCCAAGAGACCCAGTACTTC. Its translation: CASGTRRDFQETQYF.

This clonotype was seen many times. CDR3: CASSLPFLAKRDTEAFF. Written as DNA, the CDR3 is TGTGCCAGCAGCTTACCTTTCCTTGCTAAGCGTGACACTGAAGCTTTCTTT. This rearrangement joins TRBV7-2 to TRBJ1-1; the D is unclear. With 2 bases removed from V and 3 bases from J, the gap between germline ends came to 19 bases. The CDR3 extends over 17 amino acids. CDR1 and CDR2 from the germline V gene are SGHTA and FQGNSA. The entire variable domain, with the rest obtained from reference TRBV7-2 and TRBJ1-1, is as follows: GAGVSQSPSNKVTEKGKDVELRCDPISGHTALYWYRQSLGQGLEFLIYFQGNSAPDKSGLPSDRFSAERTGGSVSTLTIQRTQQEDSAVYLCASSLPFLAKRDTEAFFGQGTRLTVV.

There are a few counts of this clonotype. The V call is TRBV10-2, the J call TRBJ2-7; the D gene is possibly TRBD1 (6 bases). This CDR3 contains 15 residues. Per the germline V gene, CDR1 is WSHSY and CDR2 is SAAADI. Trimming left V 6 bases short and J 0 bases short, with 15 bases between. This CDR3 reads CASSAGTYSSYEQYF. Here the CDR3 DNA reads TGCGCCAGCAGCGCCGGGACATACTCCTCCTACGAGCAGTACTTC.

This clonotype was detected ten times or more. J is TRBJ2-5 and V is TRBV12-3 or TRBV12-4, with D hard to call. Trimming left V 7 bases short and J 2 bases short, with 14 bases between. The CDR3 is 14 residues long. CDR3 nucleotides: TGTGCCAGCAAGGCAGAGGTGGGACAAGAGACCCAGTACTTC. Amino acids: CASKAEVGQETQYF.

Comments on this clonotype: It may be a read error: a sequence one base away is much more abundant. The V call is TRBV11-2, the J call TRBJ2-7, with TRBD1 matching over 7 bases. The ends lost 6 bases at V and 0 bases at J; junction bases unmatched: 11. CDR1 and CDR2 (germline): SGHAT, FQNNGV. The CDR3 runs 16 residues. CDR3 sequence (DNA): TGTGCCAGCAGGATAAAAAGAGGGGGCGGCTCCTACGAGCAGTACTTC. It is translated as CASRIKRGGGSYEQYF.

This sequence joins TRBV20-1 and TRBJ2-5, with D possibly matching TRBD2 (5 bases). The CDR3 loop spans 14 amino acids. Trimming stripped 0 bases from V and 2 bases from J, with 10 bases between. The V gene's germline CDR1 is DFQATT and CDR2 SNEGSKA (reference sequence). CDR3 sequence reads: CSARDPQRQETQYF. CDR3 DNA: TGCAGTGCTAGAGATCCACAGCGGCAAGAGACCCAGTACTTC.

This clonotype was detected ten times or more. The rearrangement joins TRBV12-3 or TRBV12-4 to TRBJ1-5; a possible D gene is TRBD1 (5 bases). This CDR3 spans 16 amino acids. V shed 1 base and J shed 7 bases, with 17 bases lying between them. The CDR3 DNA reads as TGTGCCAGCAGTTTAGAAGTAAGGGGAACCTCACAGCCCCAGCATTTT. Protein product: CASSLEVRGTSQPQHF.

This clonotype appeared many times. CDR3 sequence (DNA): TGTGCCATCAGTGACCCAGACTTCGGACGGGCCGGAGGGTTTAACTATGGCTACACCTTC. Residues: CAISDPDFGRAGGFNYGYTF. The chain joins TRBV10-3 to TRBJ1-2; no definite D call. V was trimmed by 3 bases and J by 1 base, leaving 27 bases between them. Germline loops: CDR1 ENHRY, CDR2 SYGVKD. The CDR3 has 20 residues.

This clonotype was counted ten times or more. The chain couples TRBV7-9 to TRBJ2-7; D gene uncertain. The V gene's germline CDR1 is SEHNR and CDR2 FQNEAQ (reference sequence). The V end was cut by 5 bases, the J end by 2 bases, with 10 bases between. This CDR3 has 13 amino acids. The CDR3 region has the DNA TGTGCCAGCAGCGGGTTGACCGCCTACGAGCAGTACTTC. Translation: CASSGLTAYEQYF.

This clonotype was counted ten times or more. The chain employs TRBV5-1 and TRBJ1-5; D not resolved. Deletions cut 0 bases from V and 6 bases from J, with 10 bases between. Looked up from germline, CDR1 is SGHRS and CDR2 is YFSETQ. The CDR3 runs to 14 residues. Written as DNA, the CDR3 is TGCGCCAGCAGCTTGGACGGATTCTCTCAGCCCCAGCATTTT. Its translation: CASSLDGFSQPQHF.